This T cell receptor beta chain was sequenced during a study of cytomegalovirus exposure and HLA in healthy donors. Study-level results: Later work showed greater clonal expansion in HLA-associated TCR beta chains than in equally common others.

The PCR was carried out with 60 Vbeta primers and 13 Jbeta primers. Here immunoSEQ multiplex PCR was the method, and the copy in TCRdb shows in-frame clones only, minus some. The repertoire holds around 130,000 clones, with roughly two thirds as singletons. This CDR3 has 13 amino acids. The junction had 2 bases not matched to a gene; V was cut back by 4 bases and J by 4 bases. CDR1 is SGHRS, CDR2 YFSETQ, per germline. With respect to this clone: Its antigen is unidentified.

This sequence joins TRBV5-1 and TRBJ1-3, with 7 bases that match TRBD1. This TCR was recovered from a male donor in good health and CMV-seronegative. Input material: PBMCs. The CDR3 spells CASSLGQGNTIYF. The CDR3 DNA sequence: TGCGCCAGCAGCCTGGGACAGGGAAACACCATATATTTT. The whole variable domain, remainder taken from reference TRBV5-1 and TRBJ1-3, is KAGVTQTPRYLIKTRGQQVTLSCSPISGHRSVSWYQQTPGQGLQFLFEYFSETQRNKGNFPGRFSGRQFSNSRSEMNVSTLELGDSALYLCASSLGQGNTIYFGEGSWLTVV.